Listed below are T cell receptor beta chains from one sample, sequenced in a study of blood T cell repertoires in COVID-19. Assay: immunoSEQ multiplex PCR; the TCRdb copy retains only in-frame clones and omits some. The data hold about 400,000 clones, with over 75% observed a single time. What was sequenced was PBMCs or T cells enriched from blood (not recorded which). These receptors were taken from a woman between 25 and 40 years old with acute COVID-19. CDR3s leave out the opening cysteine and the closing phenylalanine or tryptophan. Part of the rows lack a size; the others show once, few, many or a class for expanded clones.

V gene	clone size	CDR3 protein
TRBV18	.	ASSPGQGGNSPLH
TRBV9	.	ASSPHLGGDSPLH
TRBV19	.	ASSKVPGTGYNEQY
TRBV24-1	.	ATSDSSMETQY
TRBV4-3	.	ASSQEERGSTDTQY
TRBV7-2	.	ASSSKGQGATNSPLH
TRBV19	.	ASSTGQAYTGELF
TRBV2	.	ASNWEGEQY
TRBV24-1	once	ATSDPSGPYEQY
TRBV7-2	few	ASSLASDTSYEQY
TRBV5-1	.	ASSWTRDRAEKLF
TRBV29-1	.	SVEGKDKISTDTQY
TRBV6-5	.	ASSTTGDPYNEQF
TRBV9	.	ASSVTGVYNSPLH
TRBV2	.	ASTQGTGQPQH
TRBV6-5	.	ASSYSPSGVYNEQF
TRBV7-9	few	ASSLTQETGLITMALH
TRBV6-2/TRBV6-3	.	ASSYSTSDRDRETQY
TRBV7-3	.	KRQSSYEQY
TRBV5-6	.	ASSLRSTTNEKLF
TRBV28	.	ASSRDKLGSTGELF
TRBV12-5	.	ASGLVGVKPVAF
TRBV3-1/TRBV3-2	.	ASSAPPAPLSGNTIY
TRBV7-9	once	ASSSSLRKAYNEQF
TRBV6-2/TRBV6-3	.	ASSSIPLAGETQY
TRBV24-1	.	ATSESRGFGYGYT
TRBV7-3	.	ASSLRRAGERNTEAF
TRBV4-3	.	ASSLDSPGTDTQY
TRBV3-1/TRBV3-2	.	ASSAGTGHQPQH
TRBV6-5	few	ASRQTVLNSPLH
TRBV2	.	ASRTGRGTSNQPQH
TRBV15	once	ATSRDRVGGYT
TRBV7-2	.	ASSLVGRTNTEAF
TRBV7-2	.	ASSRGGSTDTQY
TRBV5-1	once	ASSLESGGYNEQF
TRBV12-3/TRBV12-4	.	ASSLTGRNEQY
TRBV19	.	ASRSRQGGPFYGYT
TRBV7-6	.	ASSPLEAGPYSNQPQH
TRBV7-9	.	ASSFSNTEAF
TRBV29-1	.	SVAGGGTEAF
TRBV28	.	ASRIADSPLH
TRBV21-1	.	ASSNRDRDNGADTEAF
TRBV7-6	.	ASRSRRGPHTSTDTQY
TRBV24-1	.	ATSDSLAGGYSSYNEQF
TRBV6-2/TRBV6-3	.	ASSYSGGGKGLNTEAF
TRBV13	.	ASSWDRGDEQF
TRBV24-1	.	ATSELGTANTGELF
TRBV21-1	.	ASSINTGTGGVRDYGYT
TRBV7-3	.	ASSLTGDSLGYT
TRBV27	.	ASSLDRASPLH
TRBV18	.	ASSPVGDYNEQF
TRBV5-5	few	ASSLGSTTIGEKLF
TRBV19	.	ASSGRQFSPLH
TRBV30	.	AWREGGGNSPLH
TRBV12-5	.	ASGLLTGGNEQF